These 10 T cell receptor beta chains share one sample of origin, sequenced in a study of cytomegalovirus exposure and HLA in healthy donors. 13 Jbeta primers and 60 Vbeta primers were used for the PCR. The method was immunoSEQ multiplex PCR; TCRdb's version includes in-frame clones alone and lacks a portion of them. The data show under 110,000 clones, around 85% seen once. Sequenced material: PBMCs. All receptors derive from a man aged 55 to 70 in good health and CMV-seronegative.

This clone was seen a single time. This chain connects TRBV6-6 to TRBJ1-5; D remains unclear. Per germline, CDR1 MNHNY and CDR2 SVGAGI (reference sequence). V lost 0 bases and J lost 5, with 5 bases in between. The CDR3 is made up of 13 amino acids. The CDR3 is CASSYSEDQPQHF. The CDR3 region has the DNA TGTGCCAGCAGTTACTCGGAGGATCAGCCCCAGCATTTT.

J is TRBJ1-1 and V is TRBV30, with D perhaps TRBD1 (6 bases). The CDR3 length is 15 residues. Germline lookup yields CDR1 GTSNPN and CDR2 SVGIG (reference sequence). Trimming pared 0 bases from V and 1 base from J, leaving 12 bases between. CDR3 nucleotide sequence: TGTGCCTGGAGTGTTATCGGGACACAGAACACTGAAGCTTTCTTT. It encodes CAWSVIGTQNTEAFF.

The chain uses TRBV27 and TRBJ2-5; TRBD1 agrees at 10 bases. The CDR3 has 14 residues. The J segment lost 5 bases and the V segment lost 8 bases, leaving 8 bases of the junction unmatched. Germline CDR1 is MNHEY and CDR2 is SMNVEV (reference sequence). DNA of the CDR3: TGTGCCAGCGGGCGACAGGGGGCCAGGGAGACCCAGTACTTC. As protein: CASGRQGARETQYF.

Written as DNA, the CDR3 is TGCGCCAGCAGCCAAGAGGTGCGGAACAATTCACCCCTCCACTTT. It translates to CASSQEVRNNSPLHF. This chain joins TRBV4-3 and TRBJ1-6; D remains unclear. V shed 0 bases and J shed 7 bases, with 10 bases lying between them. The CDR3 consists of 15 residues. Germline assignment: CDR1 LGHNA and CDR2 YSLEER.

The chain combines TRBV27 with TRBJ2-3; 7 bases fit TRBD2. The junction had 8 bases not matched to a gene; V was cut back by 6 bases and J by 2 bases. The CDR3 covers 15 residues. Germline V gene sequence: CDR1 MNHEY, CDR2 SMNVEV (reference sequence). This CDR3 reads CASSPPGLPTDTQYF. The CDR3 nucleotides are TGTGCCAGCAGCCCCCCGGGACTACCCACAGATACGCAGTATTTT.

This clone was recorded once. The rearrangement joins TRBV28 to TRBJ1-4; 9 bases align to TRBD1. This CDR3 has 15 amino acids. J was trimmed by 8 bases and V by 4 bases; bases with no gene match: 8. In germline, CDR1 is MDHEN, CDR2 SYDVKM. The CDR3 DNA follows: TGTGCCAGCAGTTCCCGGACAGGGGAGGCCGAAAAACTGTTTTTT. Amino acid sequence: CASSSRTGEAEKLFF.

This clone appeared a single time. The chain links TRBV7-3 to TRBJ1-1; weak D call: TRBD1 (5 bases). Germline CDR1 is SGHTA and CDR2 is FQGTGA. This CDR3 is 14 amino acids long. Between the trimmed V and J ends, which lost 4 bases and 3 bases, there was a span of 12 bases. The CDR3 protein is CASSSQGSDTEAFF. CDR3 nucleotide sequence: TGTGCCAGCAGCTCCCAGGGCAGCGACACTGAAGCTTTCTTT.

This chain joins TRBV6-1 and TRBJ1-1; no firm D call. CDR3 length equals 13 residues. Germline loops: CDR1 MNHNS, CDR2 SASEGT. V dropped 4 bases and J dropped 2 bases, with 8 bases sitting between them. CDR3 loop: CASSVQVNTEAFF. Here the CDR3 DNA reads TGTGCCAGCAGTGTTCAGGTTAACACTGAAGCTTTCTTT.

The chain couples TRBV13 to TRBJ2-2, with 10 bases that match TRBD1. V lost 5 bases and J lost 3; bases outside the gene matches: 9. The CDR3 contains 17 residues. Germline V gene data show CDR1 as PRHDT and CDR2 as FYEKMQ (reference sequence). CDR3 sequence reads: CASSQYQGQGYTGELFF. As DNA, the CDR3 is TGTGCCAGCAGCCAGTACCAGGGACAGGGGTACACCGGGGAGCTGTTTTTT. The full variable domain, its missing parts supplied by reference TRBV13 and TRBJ2-2, is AAGVIQSPRHLIKEKRETATLKCYPIPRHDTVYWYQQGPGQDPQFLISFYEKMQSDKGSIPDRFSAQQFSDYHSELNMSSLELGDSALYFCASSQYQGQGYTGELFFGEGSRLTVL.

This clone appeared once. This chain uses TRBV5-8 with TRBJ2-5; the match to TRBD2 covers 16 bases. This CDR3 comprises 18 residues. CDR1 and CDR2 from the germline V gene are SGHTS and YDEGEE. V lost 4 bases and J lost 5; bases outside the gene matches: 11. The CDR3, as DNA: TGTGCCAGCAGCCCAGGCGGGACTAGCGGGGGGGCTACGGAGACCCAGTACTTC. Translation gives CASSPGGTSGGATETQYF.